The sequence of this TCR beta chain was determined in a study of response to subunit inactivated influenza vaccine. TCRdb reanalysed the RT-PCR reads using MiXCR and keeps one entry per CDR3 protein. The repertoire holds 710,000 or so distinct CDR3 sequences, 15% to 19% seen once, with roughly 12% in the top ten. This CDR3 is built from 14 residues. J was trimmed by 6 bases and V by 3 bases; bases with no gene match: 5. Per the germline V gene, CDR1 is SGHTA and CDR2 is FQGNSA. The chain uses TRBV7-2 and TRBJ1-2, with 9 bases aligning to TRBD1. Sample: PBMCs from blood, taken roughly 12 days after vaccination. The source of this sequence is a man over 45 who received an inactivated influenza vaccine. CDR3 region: CASSFPGTGNGYTF. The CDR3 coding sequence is TGTGCCAGCAGCTTTCCCGGGACAGGGAATGGCTACACCTTC.